These 11 T cell receptor beta chains came from one sample sequenced in a study of CD8 T cells in Susac syndrome. The RNA, about 0.45 to 1 ug, was put through reverse transcription using random hexamers. TCRdb used MiXCR to reprocess the immunoSEQ multiplex PCR reads, holding one entry per CDR3 protein. The sample shows 250,000 to 300,000 distinct CDR3 sequences, approximately 85% of them seen only once. The sequenced sample was CD8+ T cells from PBMCs. All receptors derive from a human donor with multiple sclerosis.

The gene calls are TRBV27 and TRBJ1-1; tentative D call: TRBD1 (5 bases). CDR3 length equals 17 residues. The germline gives CDR1 MNHEY, CDR2 SMNVEV (reference sequence). Trimming removed 7 bases at V and 5 bases at J, with 26 bases between. The CDR3 DNA reads as TGTGCCAGCATCAAATTTATTAGGGGCAGCTTTCTTACTGAAGCTTTCTTT. It yields the protein CASIKFIRGSFLTEAFF.

The chain employs TRBV27 and TRBJ2-5; D possibly uses TRBD1 or TRBD2 (5 bases each). From germline, CDR1 is MNHEY and CDR2 SMNVEV (reference sequence). Trimming left V 0 bases short and J 5 bases short, with 16 bases between. This CDR3 contains 16 residues. In DNA, the CDR3 is TGTGCCAGCAGTTTATCGATCGGGACCAGCTGGGAGACCCAGTACTTC. Amino acids: CASSLSIGTSWETQYF.

V gene TRBV4-1 combines with J gene TRBJ2-1, with D perhaps matching TRBD1 or TRBD2 (6 bases each). This CDR3 contains 14 residues. Germline loops: CDR1 MGHRA, CDR2 YSYEKL. Trimming left V 7 bases short and J 6 bases short, with 16 bases between. The CDR3 here is CASTVFKGGNEQFF. CDR3 nucleotide sequence: TGCGCCAGCACCGTTTTTAAGGGGGGCAATGAGCAGTTCTTC.

This clonotype was counted only a few times. V is TRBV29-1 and J is TRBJ2-2; D is ambiguous. This CDR3 is built from 13 residues. Trimming took off 3 bases at V and 0 bases at J, with 5 bases between the two ends. Germline assignment: CDR1 SQVTM and CDR2 ANQGSEA. The CDR3 spells CSVENPNTGELFF. The CDR3, as DNA: TGCAGCGTTGAGAACCCGAACACCGGGGAGCTGTTTTTT.

This clonotype was recorded a few times. V and J are TRBV20-1 and TRBJ1-2; D perhaps matches TRBD1 (5 bases). CDR3 length equals 13 residues. The V gene's germline CDR1 is DFQATT and CDR2 SNEGSKA (reference sequence). V was shortened by 4 bases and J by 6 bases, with 15 bases between the two germline ends. CDR3 DNA sequence: TGCAGTGCTAAGACAGCAGCACTGCATGGCTACACCTTC. Residues: CSAKTAALHGYTF.

This clonotype was counted once. The rearrangement uses TRBV19 and TRBJ2-7; D possibly uses TRBD1 or TRBD2 (6 bases each). Germline V gene sequence: CDR1 LNHDA, CDR2 SQIVND (reference sequence). Trimming removed 10 bases from V and 6 bases from J, with 22 bases in between. The CDR3 runs to 14 residues. The CDR3 DNA reads as TGTGCCACAACAGCAGGAGGGGGGTCTTCCGAGCAGTACTTC. This sequence encodes CATTAGGGSSEQYF.

This chain uses TRBV27 with TRBJ1-2, with D hard to call. The length of the CDR3 is 14 residues. Trimming removed 2 bases from V and 4 bases from J, with 11 bases in between. Germline V gene sequence: CDR1 MNHEY, CDR2 SMNVEV (reference sequence). CDR3: CASSLMGRGYGYTF. CDR3 DNA sequence: TGTGCCAGCAGTTTAATGGGCCGGGGCTATGGCTACACCTTC.

The chain combines TRBV12-3 or TRBV12-4 with TRBJ2-1; 10 positions match TRBD2. The CDR3 sequence is 16 residues long. V was clipped by 4 bases and J by 2 bases; unmatched bases: 5. The CDR3 reads CASSSSGSVAYNEQFF. Here the CDR3 DNA reads TGTGCCAGCAGTTCTAGCGGGAGCGTAGCCTACAATGAGCAGTTCTTC.

The chain carries TRBV5-1 and TRBJ1-1; D gene ambiguous. V gave up 1 base and J gave up 0 bases, with 7 bases separating them. The CDR3 totals 14 residues. In germline, CDR1 is SGHRS, CDR2 YFSETQ. The CDR3 sequence is CASSLQSMNTEAFF. CDR3 DNA: TGCGCCAGCAGCTTGCAGAGCATGAACACTGAAGCTTTCTTT. Complete variable domain (other parts from reference TRBV5-1 and TRBJ1-1): KAGVTQTPRYLIKTRGQQVTLSCSPISGHRSVSWYQQTPGQGLQFLFEYFSETQRNKGNFPGRFSGRQFSNSRSEMNVSTLELGDSALYLCASSLQSMNTEAFFGQGTRLTVV.

This clonotype was found once. CDR3 in DNA: TGTGCCAGCAGCTTTTTATACTCACCCCTCTACGAGCAGTACTTC. It is translated as CASSFLYSPLYEQYF. This chain links TRBV28 with TRBJ2-7; D gene ambiguous. Trimming stripped 6 bases from V and 3 bases from J, with 18 bases between. This CDR3 has 15 residues. Germline assignment: CDR1 MDHEN and CDR2 SYDVKM.

The V and J genes are TRBV7-6 and TRBJ2-7, with a tentative D call TRBD1 (5 bases). CDR3 length equals 13 residues. CDR1 and CDR2 from the germline V gene are SGHVS and FNYEAQ. The V gene lost 4 bases and the J gene lost 3 bases, with 10 bases spanning the gap. CDR3 DNA: TGTGCCAGCAGCTCGAGGACATTCTACGAGCAGTACTTC. This translates into CASSSRTFYEQYF.